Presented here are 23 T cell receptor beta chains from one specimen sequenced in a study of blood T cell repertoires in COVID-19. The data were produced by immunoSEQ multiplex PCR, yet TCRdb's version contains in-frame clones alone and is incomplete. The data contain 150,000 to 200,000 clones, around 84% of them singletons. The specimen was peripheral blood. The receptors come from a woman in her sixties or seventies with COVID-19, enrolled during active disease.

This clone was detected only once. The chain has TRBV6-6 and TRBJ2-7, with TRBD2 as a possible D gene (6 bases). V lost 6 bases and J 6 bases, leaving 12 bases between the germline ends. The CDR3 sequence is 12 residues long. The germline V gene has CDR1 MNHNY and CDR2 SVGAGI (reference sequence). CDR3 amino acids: CASSTGLGEQYF. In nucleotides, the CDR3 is TGTGCCAGCAGCACGGGACTCGGCGAGCAGTACTTC.

CDR3 in DNA: TGTGCCACCAGTCCCAGCGGGAGTGGGGATACGCAGTATTTT. Translated, it gives CATSPSGSGDTQYF. The chain is built from TRBV24-1 and TRBJ2-3, with 8 bases identical to TRBD2. Germline CDR1 and CDR2: KGHDR and SFDVKD. The CDR3 runs to 14 residues. V gave up 6 bases and J gave up 6 bases; unmatched junction bases: 7.

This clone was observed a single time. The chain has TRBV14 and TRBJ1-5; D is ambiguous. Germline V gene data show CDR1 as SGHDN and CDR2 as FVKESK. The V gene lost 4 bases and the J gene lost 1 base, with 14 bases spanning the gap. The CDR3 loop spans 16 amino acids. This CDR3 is CASSRRMRSSNQPQHF. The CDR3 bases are TGTGCCAGCAGCCGTCGCATGCGGTCGAGCAATCAGCCCCAGCATTTT.

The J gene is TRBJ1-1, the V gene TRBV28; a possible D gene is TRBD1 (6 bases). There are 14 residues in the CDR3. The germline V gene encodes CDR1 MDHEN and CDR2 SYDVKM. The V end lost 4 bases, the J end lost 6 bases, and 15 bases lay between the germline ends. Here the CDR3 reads CASSSQGSGAEAFF. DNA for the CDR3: TGTGCCAGCAGTTCCCAGGGGAGTGGCGCTGAAGCTTTCTTT.

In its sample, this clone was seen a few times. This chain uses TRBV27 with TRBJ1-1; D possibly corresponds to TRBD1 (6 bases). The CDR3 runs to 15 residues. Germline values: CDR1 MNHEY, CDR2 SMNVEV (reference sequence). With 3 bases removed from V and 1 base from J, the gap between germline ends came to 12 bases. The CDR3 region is CASSLAAGANTEAFF. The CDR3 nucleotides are TGTGCCAGCAGTTTGGCCGCGGGGGCGAACACTGAAGCTTTCTTT.

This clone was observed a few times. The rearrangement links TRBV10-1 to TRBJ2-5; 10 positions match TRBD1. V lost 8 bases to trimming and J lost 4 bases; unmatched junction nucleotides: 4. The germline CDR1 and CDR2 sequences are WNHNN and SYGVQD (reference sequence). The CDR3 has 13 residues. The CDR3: CASGTGVSETQYF. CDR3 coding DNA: TGCGCCAGCGGGACAGGGGTTTCAGAGACCCAGTACTTC.

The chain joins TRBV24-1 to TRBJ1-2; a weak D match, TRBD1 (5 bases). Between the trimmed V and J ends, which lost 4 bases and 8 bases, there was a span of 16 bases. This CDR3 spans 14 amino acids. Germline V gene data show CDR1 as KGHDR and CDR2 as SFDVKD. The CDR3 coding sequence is TGTGCCACCAGTGAGGAGCCCAGGGTGTTCGGCTACACCTTC. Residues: CATSEEPRVFGYTF.

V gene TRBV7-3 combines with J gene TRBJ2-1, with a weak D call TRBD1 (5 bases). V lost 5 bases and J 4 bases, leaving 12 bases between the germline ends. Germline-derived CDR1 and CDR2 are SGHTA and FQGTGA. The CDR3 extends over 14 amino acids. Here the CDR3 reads CASSPSRDYNEQFF. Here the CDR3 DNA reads TGTGCCAGCAGCCCCTCCAGGGATTACAATGAGCAGTTCTTC.

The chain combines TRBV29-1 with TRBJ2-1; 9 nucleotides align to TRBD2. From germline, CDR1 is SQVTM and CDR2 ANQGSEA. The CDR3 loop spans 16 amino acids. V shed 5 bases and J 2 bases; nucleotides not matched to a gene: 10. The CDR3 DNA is TGCAGCGTTCCCAGCCCGACTAGCGGACCCTACAATGAGCAGTTCTTC. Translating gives CSVPSPTSGPYNEQFF.

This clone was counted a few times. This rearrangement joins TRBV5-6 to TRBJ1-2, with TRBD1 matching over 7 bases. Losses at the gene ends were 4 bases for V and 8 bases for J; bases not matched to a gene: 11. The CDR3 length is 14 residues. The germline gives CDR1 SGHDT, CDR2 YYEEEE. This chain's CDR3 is CASSLSDRVHGYTF. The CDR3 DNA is TGTGCCAGCAGCCTGAGCGACAGGGTACACGGCTACACCTTC. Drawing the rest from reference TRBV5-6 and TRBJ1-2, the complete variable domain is DAGVTQSPTHLIKTRGQQVTLRCSPKSGHDTVSWYQQALGQGPQFIFQYYEEEERQRGNFPDRFSGHQFPNYSSELNVNALLLGDSALYLCASSLSDRVHGYTFGSGTRLTVV.

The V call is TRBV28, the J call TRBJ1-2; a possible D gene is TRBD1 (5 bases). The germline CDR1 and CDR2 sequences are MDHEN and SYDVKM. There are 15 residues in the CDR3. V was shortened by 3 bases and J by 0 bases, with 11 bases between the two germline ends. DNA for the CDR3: TGTGCCAGCAGTTTGAAGGGGTTTTCTAACTATGGCTACACCTTC. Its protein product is CASSLKGFSNYGYTF.

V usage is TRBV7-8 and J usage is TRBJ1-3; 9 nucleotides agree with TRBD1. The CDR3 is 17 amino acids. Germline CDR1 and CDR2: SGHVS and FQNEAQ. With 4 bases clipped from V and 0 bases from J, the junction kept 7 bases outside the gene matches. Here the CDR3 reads CASSSPGQGFSGNTIYF. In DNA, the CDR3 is TGTGCCAGCAGCTCCCCGGGACAGGGTTTCTCTGGAAACACCATATATTTT. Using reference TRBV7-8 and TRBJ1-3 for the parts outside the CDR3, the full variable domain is GAGVSQSPRYKVAKRGQDVALRCDPISGHVSLFWYQQALGQGPEFLTYFQNEAQLDKSGLPSDRFFAERPEGSVSTLKIQRTQQEDSAVYLCASSSPGQGFSGNTIYFGEGSWLTVV.

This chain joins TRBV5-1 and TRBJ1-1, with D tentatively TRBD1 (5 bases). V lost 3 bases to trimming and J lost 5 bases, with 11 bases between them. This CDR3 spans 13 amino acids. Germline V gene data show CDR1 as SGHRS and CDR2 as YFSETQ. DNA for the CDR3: TGCGCCAGCAGCTCGCGGCCAGGGACTGAAGCTTTCTTT. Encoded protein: CASSSRPGTEAFF.

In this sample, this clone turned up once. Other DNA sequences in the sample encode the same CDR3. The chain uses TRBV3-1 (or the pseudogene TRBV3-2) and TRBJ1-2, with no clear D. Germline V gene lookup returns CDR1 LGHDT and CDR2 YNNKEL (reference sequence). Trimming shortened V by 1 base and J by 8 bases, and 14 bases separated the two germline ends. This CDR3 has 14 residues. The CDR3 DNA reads TGTGCCAGCAGCCAAGGGGGAGGAGGGCGGGGCTACACCTTC. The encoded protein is CASSQGGGGRGYTF.

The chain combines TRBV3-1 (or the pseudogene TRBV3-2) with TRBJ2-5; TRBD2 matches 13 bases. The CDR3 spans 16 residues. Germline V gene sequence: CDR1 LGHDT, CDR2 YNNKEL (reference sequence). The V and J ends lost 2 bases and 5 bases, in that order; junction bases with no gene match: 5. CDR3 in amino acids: CASSQRTSGRSETQYF. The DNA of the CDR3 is TGTGCCAGCAGCCAACGGACTAGCGGGAGATCTGAGACCCAGTACTTC.

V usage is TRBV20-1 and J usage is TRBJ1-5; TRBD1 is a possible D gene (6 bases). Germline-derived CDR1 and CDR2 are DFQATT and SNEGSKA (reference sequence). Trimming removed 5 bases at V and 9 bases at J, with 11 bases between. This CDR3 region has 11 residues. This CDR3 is CSAGGGGPQHF. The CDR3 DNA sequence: TGCAGTGCTGGGGGGGGCGGGCCCCAGCATTTT.

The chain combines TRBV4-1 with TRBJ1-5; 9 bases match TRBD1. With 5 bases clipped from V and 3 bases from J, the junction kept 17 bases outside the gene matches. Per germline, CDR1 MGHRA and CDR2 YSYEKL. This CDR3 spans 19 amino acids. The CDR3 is CASSSPGQGDQEDNQPQHF. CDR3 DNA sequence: TGCGCCAGCAGCTCACCGGGACAGGGAGACCAGGAGGACAATCAGCCCCAGCATTTT.

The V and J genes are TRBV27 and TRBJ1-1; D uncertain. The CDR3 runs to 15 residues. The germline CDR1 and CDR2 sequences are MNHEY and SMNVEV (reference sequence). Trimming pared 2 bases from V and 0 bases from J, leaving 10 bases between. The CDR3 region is CASSLNPGLNTEAFF. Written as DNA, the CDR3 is TGTGCCAGCAGTTTAAATCCAGGCTTGAACACTGAAGCTTTCTTT.

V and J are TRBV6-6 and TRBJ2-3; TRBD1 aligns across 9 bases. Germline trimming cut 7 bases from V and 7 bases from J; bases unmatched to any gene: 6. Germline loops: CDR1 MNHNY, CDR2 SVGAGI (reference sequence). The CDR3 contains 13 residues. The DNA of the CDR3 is TGTGCCAGCAACGGACAGGGGACATATACGCAGTATTTT. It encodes CASNGQGTYTQYF.

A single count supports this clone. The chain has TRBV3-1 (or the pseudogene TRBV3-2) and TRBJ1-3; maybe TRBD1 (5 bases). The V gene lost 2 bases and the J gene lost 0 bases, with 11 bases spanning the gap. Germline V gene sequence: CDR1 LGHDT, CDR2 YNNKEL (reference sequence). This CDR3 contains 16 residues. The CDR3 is CASSQTQGHSGNTIYF. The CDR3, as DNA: TGTGCCAGCAGCCAAACGCAGGGCCACTCTGGAAACACCATATATTTT.

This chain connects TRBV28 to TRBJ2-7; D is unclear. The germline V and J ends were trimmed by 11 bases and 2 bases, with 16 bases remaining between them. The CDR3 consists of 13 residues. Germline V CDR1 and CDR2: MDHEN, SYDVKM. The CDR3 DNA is TGTGCCTCCAACCGAGGCGCGCCCTACGAGCAGTACGTC. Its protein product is CASNRGAPYEQYV.

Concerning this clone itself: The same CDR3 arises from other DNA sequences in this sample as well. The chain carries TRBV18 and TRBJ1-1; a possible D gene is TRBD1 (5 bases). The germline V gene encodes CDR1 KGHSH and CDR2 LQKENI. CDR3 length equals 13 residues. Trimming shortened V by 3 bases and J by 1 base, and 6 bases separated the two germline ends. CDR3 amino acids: CASSPQGNTEAFF. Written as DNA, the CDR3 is TGTGCCAGCTCACCCCAGGGGAACACTGAAGCTTTCTTT.

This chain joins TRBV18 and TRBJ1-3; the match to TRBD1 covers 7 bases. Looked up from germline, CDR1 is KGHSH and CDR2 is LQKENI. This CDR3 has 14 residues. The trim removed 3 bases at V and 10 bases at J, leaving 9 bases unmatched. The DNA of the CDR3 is TGTGCCAGCTCACCTCAAGGGGGCTCCGGGACCATATATTTT. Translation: CASSPQGGSGTIYF. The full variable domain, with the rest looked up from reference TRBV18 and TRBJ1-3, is NAGVMQNPRHLVRRRGQEARLRCSPMKGHSHVYWYRQLPEEGLKFMVYLQKENIIDESGMPKERFSAEFPKEGPSILRIQQVVRGDSAAYFCASSPQGGSGTIYFGEGSWLTVV.